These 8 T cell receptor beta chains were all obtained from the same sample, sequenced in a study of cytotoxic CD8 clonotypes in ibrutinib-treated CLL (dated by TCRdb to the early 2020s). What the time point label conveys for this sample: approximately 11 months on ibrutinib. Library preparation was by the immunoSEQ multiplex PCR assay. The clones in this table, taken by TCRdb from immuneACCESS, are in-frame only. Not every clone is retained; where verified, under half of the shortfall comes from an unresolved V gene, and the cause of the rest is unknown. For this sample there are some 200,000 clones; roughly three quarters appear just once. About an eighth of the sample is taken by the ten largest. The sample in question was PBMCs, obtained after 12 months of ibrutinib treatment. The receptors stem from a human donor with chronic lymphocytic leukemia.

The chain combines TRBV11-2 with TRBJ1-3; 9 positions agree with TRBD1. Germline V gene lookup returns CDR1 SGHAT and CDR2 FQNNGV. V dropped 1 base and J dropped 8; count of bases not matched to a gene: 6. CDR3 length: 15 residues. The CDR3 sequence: CASSLARDRVHTIYF. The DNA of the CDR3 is TGTGCCAGCAGCTTAGCTCGGGACAGGGTGCACACCATATATTTT.

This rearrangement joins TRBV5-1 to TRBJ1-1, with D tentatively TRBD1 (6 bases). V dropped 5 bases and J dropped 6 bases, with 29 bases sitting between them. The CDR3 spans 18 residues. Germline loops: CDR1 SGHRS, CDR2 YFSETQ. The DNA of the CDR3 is TGCGCCAGCAGGATAACCCTTGGAACCGGGACAAGCAGGGCTGAAGCTTTCTTT. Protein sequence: CASRITLGTGTSRAEAFF.

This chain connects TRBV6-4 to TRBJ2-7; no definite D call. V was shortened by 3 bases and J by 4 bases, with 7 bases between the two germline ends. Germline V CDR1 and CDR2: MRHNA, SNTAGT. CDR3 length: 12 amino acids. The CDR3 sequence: CASSELGYEQYF. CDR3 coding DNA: TGTGCCAGCAGTGAATTGGGGTACGAGCAGTACTTC.

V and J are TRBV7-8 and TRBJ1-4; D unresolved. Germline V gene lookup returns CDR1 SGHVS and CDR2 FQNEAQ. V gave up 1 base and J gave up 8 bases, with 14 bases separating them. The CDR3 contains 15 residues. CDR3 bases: TGTGCCAGCAGCTTAGATGAGGTGAAGGGAGAAAAACTGTTTTTT. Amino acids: CASSLDEVKGEKLFF.

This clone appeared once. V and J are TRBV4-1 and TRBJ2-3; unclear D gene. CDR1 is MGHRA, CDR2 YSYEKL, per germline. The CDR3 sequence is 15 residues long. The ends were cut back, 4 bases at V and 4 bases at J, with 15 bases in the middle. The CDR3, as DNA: TGCGCCAGCAGCCCTCAATTGCTCTCGGCAGATACGCAGTATTTT. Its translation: CASSPQLLSADTQYF.

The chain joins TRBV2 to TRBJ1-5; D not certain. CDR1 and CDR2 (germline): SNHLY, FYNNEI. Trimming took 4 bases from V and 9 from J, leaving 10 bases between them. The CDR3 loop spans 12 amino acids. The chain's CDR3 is CASSAYGWPQHF. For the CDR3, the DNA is TGTGCCAGCAGTGCCTATGGGTGGCCCCAGCATTTT.

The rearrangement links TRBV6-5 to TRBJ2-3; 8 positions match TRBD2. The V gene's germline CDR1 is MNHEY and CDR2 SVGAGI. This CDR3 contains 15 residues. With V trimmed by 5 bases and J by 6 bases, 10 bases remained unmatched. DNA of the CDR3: TGTGCCAGCAGTGCGGGACTAGGGGCTGGGGATACGCAGTATTTT. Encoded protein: CASSAGLGAGDTQYF.

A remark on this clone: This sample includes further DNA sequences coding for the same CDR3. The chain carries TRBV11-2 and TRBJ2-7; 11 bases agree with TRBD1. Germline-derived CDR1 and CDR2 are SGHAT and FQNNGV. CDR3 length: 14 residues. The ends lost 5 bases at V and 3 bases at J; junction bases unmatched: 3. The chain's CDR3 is CASSLGQGGYEQYF. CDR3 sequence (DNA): TGTGCCAGCAGCCTGGGACAGGGGGGCTACGAGCAGTACTTC.